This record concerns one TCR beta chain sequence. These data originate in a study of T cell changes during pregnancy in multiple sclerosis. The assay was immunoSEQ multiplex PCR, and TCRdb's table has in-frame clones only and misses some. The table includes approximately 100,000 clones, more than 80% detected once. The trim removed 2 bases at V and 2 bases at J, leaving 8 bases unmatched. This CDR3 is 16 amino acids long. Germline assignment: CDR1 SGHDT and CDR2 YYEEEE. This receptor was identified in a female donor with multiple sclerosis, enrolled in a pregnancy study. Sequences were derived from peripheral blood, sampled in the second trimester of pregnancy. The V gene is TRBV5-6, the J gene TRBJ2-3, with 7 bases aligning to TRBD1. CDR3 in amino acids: CASSLKGAFNTDTQYF. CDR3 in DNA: TGTGCCAGCAGCTTAAAGGGGGCTTTCAACACAGATACGCAGTATTTT.